These T cell receptor beta chains were read from a single sample in a study of T cell responses to AZD1222 COVID-19 vaccine. Generated by immunoSEQ multiplex PCR, the TCRdb table keeps only in-frame clones and is missing some. The sample records about 86,000 clones, 70% to 90% being singletons. The specimen was peripheral blood, collected on day 0 of AZD1222 vaccination. Receptors originate from an adult in good health. CDR3s include the opening cysteine and the closing phenylalanine or tryptophan. Each record gives: clone size, J gene, V gene, D gene, CDR3 protein, CDR3 DNA. The D gene is left open where the match is weak. Not all rows give a size; the values are once, few, many and, for expanded clones, a class.

clone_size: NA; j_call: TRBJ1-3; v_call: TRBV19; d_call: TRBD1; cdr3_aa: CASLRQGGNTIYF; cdr3_nt: TGTGCCAGTCTCCGACAGGGCGGGAACACCATATATTTT
clone_size: NA; j_call: TRBJ1-6; v_call: TRBV6-4; d_call: NA; cdr3_aa: CASDGHGAYNSPLHF; cdr3_nt: TGTGCCAGCGATGGACACGGGGCCTATAATTCACCCCTCCACTTT
clone_size: NA; j_call: TRBJ1-5; v_call: TRBV28; d_call: NA; cdr3_aa: CASSLGWGNQPQHF; cdr3_nt: TGTGCCAGCAGTTTGGGGTGGGGCAATCAGCCCCAGCATTTT
clone_size: few; j_call: TRBJ2-4; v_call: TRBV28; d_call: NA; cdr3_aa: CASSYQTNIAKNIQYF; cdr3_nt: TGTGCCAGCAGCTATCAGACCAACATAGCCAAAAACATTCAGTACTTC
clone_size: NA; j_call: TRBJ2-1; v_call: TRBV5-1; d_call: TRBD2; cdr3_aa: CASSFASGNNEQFF; cdr3_nt: TGCGCCAGCAGCTTTGCTAGCGGAAACAATGAGCAGTTCTTC
clone_size: NA; j_call: TRBJ2-2; v_call: TRBV27; d_call: NA; cdr3_aa: CASSIRALDTGELFF; cdr3_nt: TGTGCCAGCAGTATCAGGGCCTTAGACACCGGGGAGCTGTTTTTT
clone_size: NA; j_call: TRBJ1-1; v_call: TRBV9; d_call: NA; cdr3_aa: CASSVGGLGEAFF; cdr3_nt: TGTGCCAGCAGCGTAGGGGGCTTGGGTGAAGCTTTCTTT
clone_size: NA; j_call: TRBJ1-1; v_call: TRBV18; d_call: TRBD1; cdr3_aa: CASSLDRGSTEAFF; cdr3_nt: TGTGCCAGCTCACTGGACAGGGGTTCGACTGAAGCTTTCTTT
clone_size: NA; j_call: TRBJ2-1; v_call: TRBV20-1; d_call: TRBD1; cdr3_aa: CSASSGQPYNEQFF; cdr3_nt: TGCAGTGCTAGTTCGGGACAGCCTTACAATGAGCAGTTCTTC
clone_size: NA; j_call: TRBJ1-5; v_call: TRBV28; d_call: TRBD1; cdr3_aa: CASSYASTGSNQPQHF; cdr3_nt: TGTGCCAGCAGTTATGCGTCGACAGGGAGCAATCAGCCCCAGCATTTT
clone_size: NA; j_call: TRBJ2-1; v_call: TRBV27; d_call: NA; cdr3_aa: CASSSSESSYNEQFF; cdr3_nt: TGTGCCAGCAGTTCTAGCGAAAGCTCCTACAATGAGCAGTTCTTC
clone_size: NA; j_call: TRBJ2-3; v_call: TRBV7-8; d_call: NA; cdr3_aa: CASSLPGTDTQYF; cdr3_nt: TGTGCCAGCAGCTTGCCAGGGACAGATACGCAGTATTTT
clone_size: NA; j_call: TRBJ1-4; v_call: TRBV18; d_call: TRBD1; cdr3_aa: CASFSGTGGIEKLFF; cdr3_nt: TGTGCCAGCTTTTCCGGGACAGGGGGCATTGAAAAACTGTTTTTT
clone_size: NA; j_call: TRBJ1-5; v_call: TRBV6-5; d_call: TRBD1; cdr3_aa: CATFDTGGGQPQHF; cdr3_nt: TGTGCCACTTTTGATACAGGGGGCGGCCAGCCCCAGCATTTT
clone_size: NA; j_call: TRBJ1-1; v_call: TRBV27; d_call: NA; cdr3_aa: CASSYGRGTSTEAFF; cdr3_nt: TGTGCCAGCAGTTATGGTCGGGGAACGAGCACTGAAGCTTTCTTT
clone_size: NA; j_call: TRBJ1-6; v_call: TRBV11-2; d_call: NA; cdr3_aa: CASSSRVSDSPLHF; cdr3_nt: TGTGCCAGCAGCTCGAGGGTTTCGGATTCACCCCTCCACTTT
clone_size: NA; j_call: TRBJ2-3; v_call: TRBV5-1; d_call: NA; cdr3_aa: CASSLGARGSTDTQYF; cdr3_nt: TGCGCCAGCAGCTTGGGGGCTAGGGGCAGCACAGATACGCAGTATTTT
clone_size: NA; j_call: TRBJ2-5; v_call: TRBV9; d_call: NA; cdr3_aa: CASSVGGLGQETQYF; cdr3_nt: TGTGCCAGCAGCGTAGGGGGTTTGGGACAAGAGACCCAGTACTTC
clone_size: NA; j_call: TRBJ2-6; v_call: TRBV19; d_call: TRBD1; cdr3_aa: CASSPRTGAGANVLTF; cdr3_nt: TGTGCCAGTAGTCCGAGGACAGGGGCTGGGGCCAACGTCCTGACTTTC
clone_size: NA; j_call: TRBJ2-2; v_call: TRBV5-6; d_call: NA; cdr3_aa: CASSLGRPTGELFF; cdr3_nt: TGTGCCAGCAGCTTGGGAAGGCCCACCGGGGAGCTGTTTTTT
clone_size: NA; j_call: TRBJ2-3; v_call: TRBV7-8; d_call: NA; cdr3_aa: CASSRGGLWADTQYF; cdr3_nt: TGTGCCAGCAGCCGAGGGGGGCTCTGGGCGGATACGCAGTATTTT
clone_size: NA; j_call: TRBJ2-1; v_call: TRBV4-1; d_call: NA; cdr3_aa: CASSQAVGLQFF; cdr3_nt: TGCGCCAGCAGCCAAGCTGTTGGCCTACAGTTCTTC